This T cell receptor (beta chain) was obtained from a study of T cell responses to AZD1222 COVID-19 vaccine. Looking at the study overall: Doses given second, at about 4 or about 12 weeks, were pooled. Study results and caveats: Baseline seropositives among AZD1222 recipients totaled only five or six.

As regards this clone: Its antigen is unknown.

Assay: immunoSEQ multiplex PCR; the TCRdb copy retains only in-frame clones and omits some. Counted here are some 120,000 clones, about nine tenths occurring once; the ten biggest clones make up 7.2%. The CDR3 extends over 15 amino acids. Trimming at V came to 3 bases and at J to 4 bases, leaving 5 bases not matched to a gene. Germline V CDR1 and CDR2: SNHLY, FYNNEI. This chain connects TRBV2 to TRBJ2-7, with 11 bases that match TRBD2. The starting material was peripheral blood, obtained on day 0 of AZD1222 vaccination. The sequence derives from an adult in good health. CDR3 bases: TGTGCCAGCAGTGACCTGGGACTAGCGGTGTACGAGCAGTACTTC. Encoded protein: CASSDLGLAVYEQYF.